Reported below is one TCR beta chain. Its specificity is unknown. Positively selected for CCR7, the CD45RO-negative cells used as naive CD8 cells excluded terminally differentiated effector memory CD45RA+ cells. This record belongs to a study of shared clonotypes between healthy human individuals. Across the whole study: Plates per donor: three CD4 naive, three CD4 memory, two CD8 naive, one CD8 memory. Findings and limits, study-wide: Relative to their counterparts shared across all four donors, non-shared clonotypes exhibited diminished generation probabilities.

V was cut by 8 bases and J by 0 bases, with 8 bases left in between. The CDR3 sequence is 13 residues long. Germline loops: CDR1 SGHTA, CDR2 FQGTGA. The assay was immunoSEQ multiplex PCR, and TCRdb's table has in-frame clones only and misses some. The sample holds about 2 million clones, approximately 95% seen once. The clonotype comes from a man in his late teens or twenties in good health. The chain uses TRBV7-3 and TRBJ1-5, with D possibly being TRBD1 (5 bases). The sample taken for sequencing was naive CD8+ T cells sorted from blood. CDR3 amino acids: CASAGISNQPQHF. DNA for the CDR3: TGTGCCAGCGCAGGGATTAGCAATCAGCCCCAGCATTTT.